This passage covers 26 T cell receptor beta chains from one sample sequenced in a study of blood T cell repertoires in COVID-19. Sequencing was performed with immunoSEQ multiplex PCR; in TCRdb, only in-frame clones are kept and a portion is missing. The sample shows some 340,000 clones, about four fifths of them seen only once. Sequencing was done on a sample of PBMCs or T cells enriched from blood (not recorded which). These receptors originate from a woman in her forties or fifties who had recovered from COVID-19.

This chain connects TRBV14 to TRBJ2-1, with 7 positions matching TRBD1. The CDR3 is made up of 15 amino acids. Germline assignment: CDR1 SGHDN and CDR2 FVKESK. Germline trimming cut 1 base from V and 9 bases from J; bases unmatched to any gene: 9. The CDR3 nucleotides are TGTGCCAGCAGCCAAGGACAGGGTAGTTGGATTGAGCAGTTCTTC. The encoded protein is CASSQGQGSWIEQFF.

This chain uses TRBV4-3 with TRBJ1-6; D perhaps matches TRBD1 (5 bases). Trimming cost V 0 bases and J 9 bases, with 12 bases left between them. The germline gives CDR1 LGHNA, CDR2 YSLEER. This CDR3 is built from 15 residues. The CDR3 here is CASSQDGGGGSPLHF. The CDR3 nucleotides read TGCGCCAGCAGCCAAGACGGTGGGGGGGGTTCACCCCTCCACTTT.

V is TRBV3-1 (or the pseudogene TRBV3-2) and J is TRBJ2-7; TRBD2 is a possible D gene (7 bases). V was trimmed by 8 bases and J by 2 bases, leaving 16 bases between them. The germline gives CDR1 LGHDT, CDR2 YNNKEL (reference sequence). This CDR3 is built from 14 residues. CDR3: CASGLAGATYEQYF. The CDR3 DNA reads TGTGCCAGCGGTCTCGCGGGGGCCACCTACGAGCAGTACTTC.

The V and J genes are TRBV15 and TRBJ2-7; 8 bases align to TRBD1. Losses at the gene ends were 5 bases for V and 0 bases for J; bases not matched to a gene: 6. Germline V gives CDR1 LNHNV, CDR2 YYDKDF (reference sequence). This CDR3 has 15 amino acids. The CDR3 DNA sequence: TGTGCCACCAGCGGGGGGACAGGAGGCTCCTACGAGCAGTACTTC. It is translated as CATSGGTGGSYEQYF.

The V call is TRBV10-3, the J call TRBJ2-1, with a weak D call TRBD1 (5 bases). V was shortened by 6 bases and J by 4 bases, with 7 bases between the two germline ends. The CDR3 loop spans 12 amino acids. CDR1 ENHRY and CDR2 SYGVKD come from the germline V gene. The DNA for the CDR3 is TGTGCCATCAGGGACAATTACAATGAGCAGTTCTTC. Translation: CAIRDNYNEQFF.

The V call is TRBV7-2, the J call TRBJ1-6; the D gene is possibly TRBD1 (6 bases). V lost 5 bases and J 7 bases, leaving 15 bases between the germline ends. Germline values: CDR1 SGHTA, CDR2 FQGNSA. The CDR3 runs to 15 residues. The CDR3 DNA reads as TGTGCCAGCAGCCCGAGTCCAGGGGCCAATTCACCCCTCCACTTT. It is translated as CASSPSPGANSPLHF.

This clone was detected a few times. The gene calls are TRBV15 and TRBJ1-3; D uncertain. The CDR3 length is 17 residues. Germline values: CDR1 LNHNV, CDR2 YYDKDF (reference sequence). Trimming took 0 bases from V and 0 from J, leaving 12 bases between them. CDR3 coding DNA: TGTGCCACCAGCAGAGATCGTGTGGGCCTCTCTGGAAACACCATATATTTT. Protein: CATSRDRVGLSGNTIYF.

V and J are TRBV27 and TRBJ2-5, with D maybe TRBD2 (5 bases). CDR1 MNHEY and CDR2 SMNVEV come from the germline V gene (reference sequence). The CDR3 is made up of 14 amino acids. Trimming shortened V by 3 bases and J by 1 base, and 9 bases separated the two germline ends. The CDR3 DNA reads TGTGCCAGCAGTTTCGGCAGCGGCCAAGAGACCCAGTACTTC. This encodes CASSFGSGQETQYF.

The sample holds one count of this clone. This chain links TRBV3-1 (or the pseudogene TRBV3-2) with TRBJ2-1; D gene ambiguous. Germline V gives CDR1 LGHDT, CDR2 YNNKEL (reference sequence). The CDR3 sequence is 14 residues long. Trimming pared 3 bases from V and 12 bases from J, leaving 18 bases between. The CDR3 DNA is TGTGCCAGCAGCCATCGTGCCCCCGGTATGGTGCAGTTCTTC. Translation gives CASSHRAPGMVQFF.

This chain connects TRBV5-8 to TRBJ2-7; TRBD2 matches at 8 bases. Germline V gene sequence: CDR1 SGHTS, CDR2 YDEGEE. This CDR3 region has 17 residues. V lost 6 bases and J lost 0; bases outside the gene matches: 14. In nucleotides, the CDR3 is TGTGCCAGCACCGGGGGGGTGGGCACTCCGAGCTCCTACGAGCAGTACTTC. This encodes CASTGGVGTPSSYEQYF.

This sequence joins TRBV30 and TRBJ1-2; no clear D. V dropped 8 bases and J dropped 1 base, with 14 bases sitting between them. CDR1 is GTSNPN and CDR2 is SVGIG in the germline V gene (reference sequence). This CDR3 has 13 amino acids. The CDR3 nucleotides read TGTGCCCATAATTCGCGGGATAACTATGGCTACACCTTC. As protein: CAHNSRDNYGYTF.

The V and J genes are TRBV6-5 and TRBJ1-1; D might be TRBD1 (6 bases). This CDR3 comprises 15 residues. Germline loops: CDR1 MNHEY, CDR2 SVGAGI. Trimming took off 2 bases at V and 4 bases at J, with 14 bases between the two ends. The CDR3 region has the DNA TGTGCCAGCAGTTACCCACGGGGGGGCATCACTGAAGCTTTCTTT. Protein: CASSYPRGGITEAFF.

The chain links TRBV30 to TRBJ1-5; D possibly corresponds to TRBD1 (5 bases). The V gene's germline CDR1 is GTSNPN and CDR2 SVGIG (reference sequence). V was clipped by 2 bases and J by 4 bases, with 12 bases between them. The CDR3 loop spans 14 amino acids. The CDR3 bases are TGTGCCTGGAGTCTGGGGCGGGAGAATCAGCCCCAGCATTTT. As protein: CAWSLGRENQPQHF.

V gene TRBV25-1 combines with J gene TRBJ1-2; 8 bases are a match to TRBD1. From germline, CDR1 is MGHDK and CDR2 SYGVNS. V dropped 7 bases and J dropped 3; count of bases not matched to a gene: 7. The CDR3 spans 14 residues. The CDR3, as DNA: TGTGCCAGCAAGGCAGGGGGCGATCACTATGGCTACACCTTC. It yields the protein CASKAGGDHYGYTF.

V usage is TRBV4-3 and J usage is TRBJ1-2, with 8 bases lining up with TRBD1. Germline lookup yields CDR1 LGHNA and CDR2 YSLEER. With 0 bases clipped from V and 6 bases from J, the junction kept 9 bases outside the gene matches. This CDR3 comprises 16 residues. CDR3 nucleotides: TGCGCCAGCAGCCAAGATAGCGCAGGGGGCTGGGATGGCTACACCTTC. Amino acid sequence: CASSQDSAGGWDGYTF.

The V and J genes are TRBV7-9 and TRBJ1-1, with D tentatively TRBD1 (5 bases). The V gene lost 6 bases and the J gene lost 5 bases, with 19 bases spanning the gap. The V gene's germline CDR1 is SEHNR and CDR2 FQNEAQ (reference sequence). This CDR3 region has 15 residues. The CDR3 DNA follows: TGTGCCAGCAGGACTAGTGGGGCAGGGAAGACTGAAGCTTTCTTT. Translation gives CASRTSGAGKTEAFF.

Only a few counts were recorded for this clone. V and J are TRBV28 and TRBJ2-7; 7 bases map to TRBD1. The CDR3 runs to 16 residues. V was pared by 5 bases and J by 3 bases, with 13 bases of the junction left unmatched. Germline values: CDR1 MDHEN, CDR2 SYDVKM. CDR3 bases: TGTGCCAGCAGTATCTCCAGGACAGGATTAATCTACGAGCAGTACTTC. This gives the protein CASSISRTGLIYEQYF.

The chain has TRBV19 and TRBJ2-4; TRBD2 is a possible D gene (5 bases). In germline, CDR1 is LNHDA, CDR2 SQIVND (reference sequence). V gave up 4 bases and J gave up 0 bases, with 10 bases separating them. The CDR3 totals 15 residues. CDR3 loop: CASSTPGLAKNIQYF. The CDR3 nucleotides are TGTGCCAGTAGTACCCCGGGATTAGCCAAAAACATTCAGTACTTC.

The DNA of the CDR3 is TGTGCCAGTAGACCAAGTAGCGGGGGAGTCGGCGAGCAGTACTTC. Encoded protein: CASRPSSGGVGEQYF. The chain links TRBV19 to TRBJ2-7; the match to TRBD2 covers 9 bases. J lost 6 bases, V lost 6 bases, and 12 bases had no gene match. The CDR3 runs to 15 residues. Germline V gene lookup returns CDR1 LNHDA and CDR2 SQIVND (reference sequence).

This clone was counted between two and nine times. V and J are TRBV15 and TRBJ1-5; a weak D match, TRBD1 (6 bases). The CDR3 is made up of 14 amino acids. V shed 2 bases and J shed 3 bases, with 8 bases lying between them. Germline CDR1 reads LNHNV; CDR2 reads YYDKDF (reference sequence). As DNA, the CDR3 is TGTGCCACCAGCAGACAGGGGACCAATCAGCCCCAGCATTTT. Translation gives CATSRQGTNQPQHF.

This clone has only a few counts. The rearrangement joins TRBV3-1 (or the pseudogene TRBV3-2) to TRBJ1-2; no clear D gene. Looked up from germline, CDR1 is LGHDT and CDR2 is YNNKEL (reference sequence). The V and J ends lost 5 bases and 4 bases respectively, with 17 bases between them. The CDR3 has 15 amino acids. Written as DNA, the CDR3 is TGTGCCAGCAGCTCGCGACGTTCCGGGGTCTATGGCTACACCTTC. This codes for CASSSRRSGVYGYTF.

This clone appeared once. DNA of the CDR3: TGTGCCAGCAGCCCGGGGGGCACTGAAGCTTTCTTT. Its protein product is CASSPGGTEAFF. V gene TRBV7-8 combines with J gene TRBJ1-1, with D possibly matching TRBD1 (5 bases). The CDR3 extends over 12 amino acids. Germline assignment: CDR1 SGHVS and CDR2 FQNEAQ. The ends were cut back, 5 bases at V and 4 bases at J, with 8 bases in the middle. The variable domain in full, completed from reference TRBV7-8 and TRBJ1-1, reads GAGVSQSPRYKVAKRGQDVALRCDPISGHVSLFWYQQALGQGPEFLTYFQNEAQLDKSGLPSDRFFAERPEGSVSTLKIQRTQQEDSAVYLCASSPGGTEAFFGQGTRLTVV.

The chain recombines TRBV4-1 with TRBJ2-5, with a tentative D call TRBD2 (6 bases). Trimming cost V 3 bases and J 5 bases, with 13 bases left between them. Germline CDR1 is MGHRA and CDR2 is YSYEKL. This CDR3 comprises 14 residues. For the CDR3, the DNA is TGCGCCAGCAGCCATGCTAGCGTGACGGAGACCCAGTACTTC. Translation: CASSHASVTETQYF.

This clone was picked up one time. The J gene is TRBJ2-5, the V gene TRBV19; 7 bases are a match to TRBD2. Germline CDR1 reads LNHDA; CDR2 reads SQIVND (reference sequence). Trimming took 3 bases from V and 1 from J; bases not matched to a gene: 11. This CDR3 is 17 amino acids long. The CDR3 DNA is TGTGCCAGTAGTATCCGATCGGTGGGAGGGACCCAAGAGACCCAGTACTTC. Translated: CASSIRSVGGTQETQYF.

The chain has TRBV5-6 and TRBJ2-5; 7 bases line up with TRBD1. The V segment lost 5 bases and the J segment 3 bases; nucleotides outside the gene matches: 7. The length of the CDR3 is 14 residues. Germline CDR1 and CDR2: SGHDT and YYEEEE. In nucleotides, the CDR3 is TGTGCCAGCAGGCAGACCGGGACAGAAGAGACCCAGTACTTC. Protein product: CASRQTGTEETQYF.

This chain uses TRBV3-1 (or the pseudogene TRBV3-2) with TRBJ1-6; tentatively, D is TRBD1 (5 bases). The CDR3 extends over 15 amino acids. The ends were cut back, 1 base at V and 8 bases at J, with 12 bases in the middle. Germline V gene lookup returns CDR1 LGHDT and CDR2 YNNKEL (reference sequence). CDR3 sequence: CASSQGGRAHSPLHF. As DNA, the CDR3 is TGTGCCAGCAGCCAAGGGGGCAGGGCCCATTCACCCCTCCACTTT.